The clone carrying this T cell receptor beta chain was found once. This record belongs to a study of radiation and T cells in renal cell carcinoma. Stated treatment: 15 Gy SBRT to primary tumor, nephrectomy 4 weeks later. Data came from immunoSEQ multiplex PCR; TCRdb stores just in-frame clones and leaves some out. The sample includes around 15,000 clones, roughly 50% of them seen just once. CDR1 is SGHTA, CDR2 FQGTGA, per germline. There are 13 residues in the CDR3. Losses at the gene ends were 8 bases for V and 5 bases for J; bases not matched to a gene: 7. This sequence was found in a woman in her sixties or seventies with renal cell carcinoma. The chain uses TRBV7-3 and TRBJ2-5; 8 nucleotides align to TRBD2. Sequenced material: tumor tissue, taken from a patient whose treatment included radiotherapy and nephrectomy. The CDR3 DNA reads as TGTGCCAGCGGCCTAGCGGGCGGGGAGACCCAGTACTTC. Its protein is CASGLAGGETQYF.